The rows below give T cell receptor beta chains drawn from one sample of a study of blood T cell repertoires in COVID-19. Data came from immunoSEQ multiplex PCR; TCRdb stores just in-frame clones and leaves some out. The repertoire holds a few hundred thousand clones, with 87% as singletons. The sample taken for sequencing was PBMCs or T cells enriched from blood (not recorded which). Receptors were obtained from a woman under 30 who had recovered from COVID-19. The CDR3 runs from the conserved cysteine through the conserved F or W. The D gene is left open where the match is weak. Rows give clone size only sometimes, using once, few, many, or a class for an expanded clone.

clone_size: NA; j_call: TRBJ2-7; d_call: TRBD1; v_call: TRBV5-1; cdr3_aa: CASSPETGTYEQYF; cdr3_nt: TGCGCCAGCAGCCCTGAGACAGGGACCTACGAGCAGTACTTC
clone_size: NA; j_call: TRBJ2-5; d_call: NA; v_call: TRBV28; cdr3_aa: CASNSKTGGGETQYF; cdr3_nt: TGTGCCAGCAACTCTAAGACCGGAGGTGGGGAGACCCAGTACTTC
clone_size: NA; j_call: TRBJ1-2; d_call: TRBD1; v_call: TRBV7-9; cdr3_aa: CASSSTGYGYTF; cdr3_nt: TGTGCCAGCAGCTCGACAGGGTATGGCTACACCTTC
clone_size: once; j_call: TRBJ1-5; d_call: NA; v_call: TRBV10-3; cdr3_aa: CAISEGAGLNQPQHF; cdr3_nt: TGTGCCATCAGTGAGGGGGCCGGCCTCAATCAGCCCCAGCATTTT
clone_size: once; j_call: TRBJ2-7; d_call: NA; v_call: TRBV28; cdr3_aa: CASSQPRDLTYEQYF; cdr3_nt: TGTGCCAGCAGCCAACCCAGGGACTTAACATACGAGCAGTACTTC
clone_size: NA; j_call: TRBJ2-6; d_call: NA; v_call: TRBV7-3; cdr3_aa: CASSFVGANVLTF; cdr3_nt: TGTGCCAGCAGCTTCGTTGGGGCCAACGTCCTGACTTTC
clone_size: NA; j_call: TRBJ2-5; d_call: NA; v_call: TRBV24-1; cdr3_aa: CATSDAQVAEETQYF; cdr3_nt: TGTGCCACCAGTGATGCCCAGGTAGCGGAGGAGACCCAGTACTTC
clone_size: NA; j_call: TRBJ1-2; d_call: NA; v_call: TRBV19; cdr3_aa: CASSNRDYGYTF; cdr3_nt: TGTGCCAGTAGTAACAGGGACTATGGCTACACCTTC
clone_size: NA; j_call: TRBJ1-5; d_call: NA; v_call: TRBV27; cdr3_aa: CASSYNSNQPQHF; cdr3_nt: TGTGCCAGCAGCTATAATAGCAATCAGCCCCAGCATTTT
clone_size: NA; j_call: TRBJ2-3; d_call: TRBD2; v_call: TRBV9; cdr3_aa: CASSAGAQRGEGDTQYF; cdr3_nt: TGTGCCAGCAGCGCCGGGGCCCAGCGGGGGGAGGGAGATACGCAGTATTTT
clone_size: NA; j_call: TRBJ1-1; d_call: NA; v_call: TRBV7-2; cdr3_aa: CASSLDRDRGAFF; cdr3_nt: TGTGCCAGCAGCTTAGACAGGGATCGGGGAGCTTTCTTT
clone_size: once; j_call: TRBJ2-7; d_call: NA; v_call: TRBV30; cdr3_aa: CAWSTVYEQYF; cdr3_nt: TGTGCCTGGAGTACAGTCTACGAGCAGTACTTC
clone_size: NA; j_call: TRBJ2-5; d_call: NA; v_call: TRBV7-2; cdr3_aa: CASSLVPTGGETQYF; cdr3_nt: TGTGCCAGCAGCTTAGTTCCGACCGGCGGGGAGACCCAGTACTTC
clone_size: NA; j_call: TRBJ2-2; d_call: NA; v_call: TRBV7-2; cdr3_aa: CASTARANTGELFF; cdr3_nt: TGTGCCAGCACCGCGCGGGCGAACACCGGGGAGCTGTTTTTT
clone_size: NA; j_call: TRBJ2-2; d_call: NA; v_call: TRBV4-3; cdr3_aa: CASSQDWRGTGELFF; cdr3_nt: TGCGCCAGCAGCCAAGATTGGAGGGGCACCGGGGAGCTGTTTTTT
clone_size: NA; j_call: TRBJ1-4; d_call: NA; v_call: TRBV18; cdr3_aa: CASSYQSREKLFF; cdr3_nt: TGTGCCAGCTCATACCAATCGAGGGAAAAACTGTTTTTT
clone_size: few; j_call: TRBJ2-2; d_call: NA; v_call: TRBV20-1; cdr3_aa: CSATYTGELFF; cdr3_nt: TGCAGTGCTACATACACCGGGGAGCTGTTTTTT
clone_size: NA; j_call: TRBJ1-5; d_call: TRBD1; v_call: TRBV5-6; cdr3_aa: CASSLGGQAVRPQHF; cdr3_nt: TGTGCCAGCAGCTTGGGTGGACAGGCGGTCCGGCCCCAGCATTTT
clone_size: few; j_call: TRBJ1-4; d_call: NA; v_call: TRBV18; cdr3_aa: CASSALGRPTATNEKLFF; cdr3_nt: TGTGCCAGCTCAGCCCTGGGCCGACCAACCGCAACTAATGAAAAACTGTTTTTT
clone_size: NA; j_call: TRBJ2-2; d_call: NA; v_call: TRBV7-3; cdr3_aa: CASSFGGSDAGELFF; cdr3_nt: TGTGCCAGCAGCTTTGGGGGGTCGGACGCCGGGGAGCTGTTTTTT
clone_size: NA; j_call: TRBJ1-1; d_call: NA; v_call: TRBV15; cdr3_aa: CATSSGVRTEAFF; cdr3_nt: TGTGCCACCAGCTCGGGTGTACGCACTGAAGCTTTCTTT
clone_size: NA; j_call: TRBJ1-2; d_call: NA; v_call: TRBV5-4; cdr3_aa: CASSLGTTNYGYTF; cdr3_nt: TGTGCCAGCAGCTTGGGAACTACTAACTATGGCTACACCTTC
clone_size: NA; j_call: TRBJ2-6; d_call: TRBD2; v_call: TRBV5-4; cdr3_aa: CASRPGGQLTGANVLTF; cdr3_nt: TGTGCCAGCAGGCCGGGGGGGCAGCTAACTGGGGCCAACGTCCTGACTTTC
clone_size: NA; j_call: TRBJ1-1; d_call: NA; v_call: TRBV9; cdr3_aa: CASSVDTDRDTEAFF; cdr3_nt: TGTGCCAGCAGCGTAGACACAGACCGAGACACTGAAGCTTTCTTT
clone_size: NA; j_call: TRBJ2-3; d_call: TRBD2; v_call: TRBV9; cdr3_aa: CASSVVSGGGTDTQYF; cdr3_nt: TGTGCCAGCAGCGTAGTTAGCGGGGGGGGGACAGATACGCAGTATTTT
clone_size: NA; j_call: TRBJ1-2; d_call: NA; v_call: TRBV3-1/TRBV3-2; cdr3_aa: CASSLQGLSNYGYTF; cdr3_nt: TGTGCCAGCAGCCTACAGGGATTGAGTAACTATGGCTACACCTTC
clone_size: NA; j_call: TRBJ1-6; d_call: TRBD1; v_call: TRBV6-6; cdr3_aa: CASSPLWAGGQEGNSPLHF; cdr3_nt: TGTGCCAGCAGTCCCTTATGGGCCGGAGGACAGGAGGGTAATTCACCCCTCCACTTT
clone_size: NA; j_call: TRBJ2-4; d_call: TRBD2; v_call: TRBV28; cdr3_aa: CASSLVRGSGENIQYF; cdr3_nt: TGTGCCAGCAGTTTAGTTCGCGGGAGCGGCGAAAACATTCAGTACTTC
clone_size: NA; j_call: TRBJ1-2; d_call: TRBD1; v_call: TRBV5-1; cdr3_aa: CASSAGQLYGYTF; cdr3_nt: TGCGCCAGCAGCGCGGGACAGTTATATGGCTACACCTTC
clone_size: NA; j_call: TRBJ1-1; d_call: NA; v_call: TRBV7-9; cdr3_aa: CASSLQGRTEAFF; cdr3_nt: TGTGCCAGCAGCTTACAGGGTAGGACTGAAGCTTTCTTT
clone_size: NA; j_call: TRBJ1-1; d_call: NA; v_call: TRBV12-3/TRBV12-4; cdr3_aa: CASSLGRTEAFF; cdr3_nt: TGTGCCAGCAGCCTAGGGAGGACTGAAGCTTTCTTT
clone_size: NA; j_call: TRBJ2-7; d_call: TRBD2; v_call: TRBV24-1; cdr3_aa: CATSGPGTSGGLFEQYF; cdr3_nt: TGTGCCACCAGTGGTCCCGGGACTAGCGGGGGTCTCTTCGAGCAGTACTTC
clone_size: NA; j_call: TRBJ1-1; d_call: TRBD1; v_call: TRBV5-4; cdr3_aa: CASSLPRGPNTEAFF; cdr3_nt: TGTGCCAGCAGCTTGCCCAGGGGGCCGAACACTGAAGCTTTCTTT
clone_size: NA; j_call: TRBJ2-5; d_call: NA; v_call: TRBV4-3; cdr3_aa: CASSQEFQRRETQYF; cdr3_nt: TGCGCCAGCAGCCAAGAGTTCCAAAGGAGAGAGACCCAGTACTTC
clone_size: NA; j_call: TRBJ1-5; d_call: NA; v_call: TRBV7-2; cdr3_aa: CASRFNQDFNQPQHF; cdr3_nt: TGTGCCAGCAGGTTTAACCAGGACTTCAATCAGCCCCAGCATTTT
clone_size: NA; j_call: TRBJ1-2; d_call: TRBD1; v_call: TRBV3-1/TRBV3-2; cdr3_aa: CASSQPGQVYGYTF; cdr3_nt: TGTGCCAGCAGCCAACCGGGACAGGTCTATGGCTACACCTTC
clone_size: NA; j_call: TRBJ1-1; d_call: NA; v_call: TRBV27; cdr3_aa: CASSYSSLNTEAFF; cdr3_nt: TGTGCCAGCAGTTACAGCTCACTGAACACTGAAGCTTTCTTT
clone_size: NA; j_call: TRBJ1-5; d_call: NA; v_call: TRBV15; cdr3_aa: CATSRRQVTQPQHF; cdr3_nt: TGTGCCACCAGCAGAAGACAGGTTACCCAGCCCCAGCATTTT
clone_size: NA; j_call: TRBJ2-5; d_call: NA; v_call: TRBV9; cdr3_aa: CASSVGRRGETQYF; cdr3_nt: TGTGCCAGCAGCGTAGGCAGGCGGGGAGAGACCCAGTACTTC
clone_size: NA; j_call: TRBJ2-6; d_call: NA; v_call: TRBV7-9; cdr3_aa: CASSLGTAGSGANVLTF; cdr3_nt: TGTGCCAGCAGCTTAGGAACGGCAGGGTCTGGGGCCAACGTCCTGACTTTC
clone_size: NA; j_call: TRBJ1-3; d_call: TRBD1; v_call: TRBV7-6; cdr3_aa: CASSSTGEPGNTIYF; cdr3_nt: TGTGCCAGCAGCTCGACAGGGGAACCTGGAAACACCATATATTTT
clone_size: NA; j_call: TRBJ2-7; d_call: TRBD1; v_call: TRBV5-1; cdr3_aa: CASSSTRQGFNSYEQYF; cdr3_nt: TGCGCCAGCAGCTCCACACGACAGGGGTTCAATTCCTACGAGCAGTACTTC
clone_size: NA; j_call: TRBJ2-2; d_call: NA; v_call: TRBV6-5; cdr3_aa: CASSYGQVPGELFF; cdr3_nt: TGTGCCAGCAGTTACGGGCAGGTCCCCGGGGAGCTGTTTTTT
clone_size: NA; j_call: TRBJ1-2; d_call: NA; v_call: TRBV6-5; cdr3_aa: CASSYSYAPYGYTF; cdr3_nt: TGTGCCAGCAGTTACAGTTACGCGCCGTATGGCTACACCTTC
clone_size: NA; j_call: TRBJ2-7; d_call: TRBD2; v_call: TRBV5-6; cdr3_aa: CASSKGGGVYEQYF; cdr3_nt: TGTGCCAGCAGTAAAGGCGGGGGGGTCTACGAGCAGTACTTC
clone_size: NA; j_call: TRBJ2-5; d_call: NA; v_call: TRBV19; cdr3_aa: CASSISPDQETQYF; cdr3_nt: TGTGCCAGTAGTATTTCGCCAGACCAAGAGACCCAGTACTTC
clone_size: NA; j_call: TRBJ1-6; d_call: TRBD1; v_call: TRBV6-2/TRBV6-3; cdr3_aa: CASSPQGQNSPLHF; cdr3_nt: TGTGCCAGCAGCCCACAGGGACAGAATTCACCCCTCCACTTT
clone_size: NA; j_call: TRBJ2-7; d_call: TRBD1; v_call: TRBV19; cdr3_aa: CASSPRTGGYEQYF; cdr3_nt: TGTGCCAGTAGTCCTCGGACAGGGGGCTACGAGCAGTACTTC
clone_size: few; j_call: TRBJ1-5; d_call: NA; v_call: TRBV2; cdr3_aa: CASSGEAGFSNQPQHF; cdr3_nt: TGTGCCAGCAGCGGGGAGGCAGGGTTCTCCAATCAGCCCCAGCATTTT
clone_size: NA; j_call: TRBJ1-5; d_call: NA; v_call: TRBV6-5; cdr3_aa: CASSRTGSEQPQHF; cdr3_nt: TGTGCCAGCAGTCGAACAGGGTCGGAGCAGCCCCAGCATTTT
clone_size: NA; j_call: TRBJ2-2; d_call: NA; v_call: TRBV11-2; cdr3_aa: CASSLRLLGGAGELFF; cdr3_nt: TGTGCCAGCAGCTTAAGGCTACTAGGAGGGGCCGGGGAGCTGTTTTTT
clone_size: NA; j_call: TRBJ1-5; d_call: NA; v_call: TRBV2; cdr3_aa: CASSELGAGQPQHF; cdr3_nt: TGTGCCAGCAGTGAATTAGGGGCAGGTCAGCCCCAGCATTTT
clone_size: NA; j_call: TRBJ1-5; d_call: NA; v_call: TRBV29-1; cdr3_aa: CSVGSVDQPQHF; cdr3_nt: TGCAGCGTTGGATCAGTCGATCAGCCCCAGCATTTT
clone_size: once; j_call: TRBJ2-1; d_call: NA; v_call: TRBV5-4; cdr3_aa: CASSWDNVPYNEQFF; cdr3_nt: TGTGCCAGCAGCTGGGACAATGTGCCTTACAATGAGCAGTTCTTC
clone_size: NA; j_call: TRBJ2-7; d_call: NA; v_call: TRBV4-1; cdr3_aa: CASSQTTGTLYEQYF; cdr3_nt: TGCGCCAGCAGCCAAACGACAGGTACCCTCTACGAGCAGTACTTC
clone_size: NA; j_call: TRBJ1-2; d_call: TRBD1; v_call: TRBV7-8; cdr3_aa: CASSPQPGTDYGYTF; cdr3_nt: TGTGCCAGCAGCCCCCAGCCCGGGACAGACTATGGCTACACCTTC
clone_size: NA; j_call: TRBJ2-7; d_call: NA; v_call: TRBV14; cdr3_aa: CASRANTGAYEQYF; cdr3_nt: TGTGCCAGCAGAGCCAACACAGGCGCCTACGAGCAGTACTTC